This TCR beta chain was found in a study of beta chain features in type 1 diabetes. Every isolated RNA sample was fully reverse transcribed, so sequencing captured expressed TCRB transcripts. Measured with immunoSEQ multiplex PCR; TCRdb has only the in-frame clones, and not every one. Of about 410,000 clones in the sample, 11% to 15% were seen once. The CDR3 has 15 amino acids. Germline V gives CDR1 SEHNR, CDR2 FQNEAQ (reference sequence). The V and J ends lost 1 base and 2 bases respectively, with 11 bases between them. This clone has more than one count but fewer than ten. Sequenced material: naive CD4+ T cells from blood. This clonotype was sampled from a young man in good health. This rearrangement joins TRBV7-9 to TRBJ2-5; perhaps TRBD2 as D (5 bases). The CDR3 nucleotides read TGTGCCAGCAGCTTAGGTTCTAGCTGGCAAGAGACCCAGTACTTC. It is translated as CASSLGSSWQETQYF.